This TCR beta chain was recorded in a study of shared clonotypes between healthy human individuals (dated by TCRdb to about 2020). Concerning the study at large: The cohort comprised two women and three men aged 18 to 49 years. For each donor, CD4 naive and CD4 memory were each run on three plates, CD8 naive on two plates, and CD8 memory on one plate. Blood TCR repertoires of roughly five healthy adults were deeply sequenced to estimate repertoire size and the extent of clonotype sharing between individuals. To increase sequencing depth and limit assay-specific biases, different laboratories used diverse techniques to prepare libraries and sequence TCR repertoires. Each donor's leukapheresis produced roughly between about 0.8 and 10 billion PBMCs. Beyond this particular receptor, the publication reports: Incomplete sequencing was indicated by rarefaction of sorted-subset datasets, despite the large sequencing depth. Sharing across a few donors was observed for 4.5% to 6.5% of naive CD4, less than 4% of naive CD8, over 2% of memory CD4, and 0.4% of memory CD8 clonotypes. Because the study included only a small number of donors, the genetic and exposure-history diversity represented was limited. Estimated clonotype richness was generally larger for naive than for memory subsets. Pairwise subsampling led to the expectation that sequencing depth would affect the degree of clonotype sharing among donors. Sampling was restricted to blood, and TCR repertoires in tissues likely differ from the TCR repertoires found in blood. Compared with non-shared clonotypes, clonotypes shared by all four sorted-subset donors had higher generation probabilities.

CDR1 and CDR2 are drawn from the germline V gene: SGHRS, YFSETQ. Reading from cysteine to phenylalanine, the CDR3 counts 16 amino acids. Just CDR3 DNA is preserved here, 48 bases in frame from base 1. V loses 1 base of germline sequence and J loses 2 bases, and the interval between the two ends is 13 bases. In the case of this clone: It has no known antigen specificity. One base away there is no much larger clone; base qualities are not given.

Donors were healthy HIV-negative adults with no recently reported acute infections or vaccinations. Only Caucasian adults living in Nashville, Tennessee, USA were represented among the donors. CD4+ T cells were enriched by magnetic negative selection, after which naive cells were positively selected on CD45RA and the negative fraction was taken as the memory subset. After blood collection by leukapheresis, PBMCs were isolated using Ficoll-Histopaque density gradient centrifugation and then cryopreserved in the vapor phase of liquid nitrogen. Purity and quantity of every magnetically sorted T cell population were checked by analytical flow cytometry. Genomic DNA was isolated from each sorted fraction and quantified by UV absorbance on a Nanodrop 2000c. Using the deep immunoSEQ assay, TCR CDR3 regions were amplified from genomic DNA by multiplex PCR. For each cell subset, the extracted genomic DNA was distributed evenly across all wells of several immunoSEQ 96-well plates, and each plate served as one replicate. Each replicate PCR for sorted subsets received around 210 ng genomic DNA, equal to 30,000 or so T cell genomes. Purified libraries were quantified with a Qubit 3.0 fluorometer, sized on a Bioanalyzer 2100, and re-quantified with the KAPA Library Quantification kit. A separate single-read 150-cycle Illumina NextSeq 550 flow cell was used to sequence each immunoSEQ 96-well plate. Under the source paper's analysis protocol: Because the immunoSEQ output included only junctional sequences and no quality scores, the filtering could not be the same as the filtering used for full-length reads. Sequences were annotated with PyIR, a Python wrapper for IgBLAST v1.9, and V/J genes and CDR3 were assigned using IMGT germline references. Reads were filtered out if the reads had weak V/J assignments (E-value above 1e-6), no CDR3, stop codons, out-of-frame junctions, or ambiguous translated residues. A V3J clonotype was defined by an identical inferred V gene, J gene, and CDR3 amino acid sequence. The percentage overlap between two repertoires was calculated by dividing the number of shared unique clonotypes by the size of the smaller repertoire. Three approaches were used to assess repertoire richness: RTK rarefaction, the Chao1 estimator, and Recon v2.1 estimates of unobserved clonotypes. For all TCRbeta clonotypes obtained by the gDNA method from a few donors, generation probabilities were computed with OLGA. Imported from immuneACCESS, the table was reduced by TCRdb to in-frame sequences with V and J called. These copies leave out some clones; in studies compared against another copy, an unresolved V gene accounts for under half, and the cause of the remainder is not known. V and J calls and clone size are as listed in that table; D and trimming were resolved from the DNA. This sample comprises approximately 2.3 million clones, roughly 93% of them detected only once. The ten biggest clones cover 0.39% of the sample.

This chain is built from TRBV5-1 and TRBJ2-1; D gene: possibly TRBD2, on 6 matching bases. Sequenced input: naive CD4+ T cells from PBMCs. The cell subset or site tag for this specimen amounts to: CD45RA+ positively selected. The TCR comes from a man aged 18 to 29 in good health. Some clones in this sample may be carry-over from other donors' samples. The sequenced DNA is TGCGCCAGCAGCTTGAGGCGAGCGGGTGCCTACAATGAGCAGTTCTTC. It translates to CASSLRRAGAYNEQFF.